The 8 T cell receptor beta chains listed next were all sequenced from one sample in a study of T cell repertoires in ileal Crohn's disease. Some clones are missing from TCRdb's copy, which holds only in-frame ones; the method was immunoSEQ multiplex PCR. This sample has 4,000 or so clones, with around 80% found just once. The time point was: neoterminal ileum biopsy at postoperative endoscopy, about 6 months after surgery. Material for sequencing was ileal tissue. The receptor set was obtained from an adult with Crohn's disease.

The chain uses TRBV30 and TRBJ2-2, with D unclear. The germline CDR1 and CDR2 sequences are GTSNPN and SVGIG (reference sequence). The V and J ends lost 2 bases and 5 bases respectively, with 9 bases between them. There are 13 residues in the CDR3. This CDR3 is CAWSTTLTGELFF. The CDR3 region has the DNA TGTGCCTGGAGTACCACATTGACCGGGGAGCTGTTTTTT.

The chain has TRBV9 and TRBJ2-5; the match to TRBD1 covers 9 bases. CDR1 is SGDLS, CDR2 YYNGEE, per germline. CDR3 length equals 15 residues. V lost 2 bases and J lost 5; bases outside the gene matches: 7. The CDR3 DNA follows: TGTGCCAGCAGCGTCGGGGACAGGGCTCTCGAGACCCAGTACTTC. Translated, it gives CASSVGDRALETQYF.

This clone was seen a single time. The chain employs TRBV15 and TRBJ2-1, with 9 bases aligning to TRBD2. The CDR3 contains 15 residues. The V gene's germline CDR1 is LNHNV and CDR2 YYDKDF (reference sequence). The V gene end was trimmed by 6 bases and the J gene end by 13 bases; junction bases not matched to a gene: 16. The CDR3: CATSEVLAGTMVQFF. CDR3 nucleotides: TGTGCCACCAGTGAAGTCCTAGCGGGGACCATGGTCCAGTTCTTC.

This chain links TRBV5-5 with TRBJ2-1, with TRBD1 identical over 8 bases. This CDR3 comprises 15 residues. After removal of 4 bases from V and 5 bases from J, the junction contained 8 bases not matched to a gene. CDR1 is SGHKS and CDR2 is YYEKEE in the germline V gene (reference sequence). CDR3 DNA sequence: TGTGCCAGCAGCCGACAGGGGTCGCCGGACAATGAGCAGTTCTTC. Amino acids: CASSRQGSPDNEQFF.

The chain links TRBV10-3 to TRBJ2-1, with TRBD2 matching 8 bases. Germline CDR1 is ENHRY and CDR2 is SYGVKD. The trim removed 4 bases at V and 3 bases at J, leaving 11 bases unmatched. This CDR3 contains 17 residues. CDR3 amino acids: CAISGRTGGPNYNEQFF. The CDR3, as DNA: TGTGCCATCAGTGGGAGGACGGGGGGGCCGAACTACAATGAGCAGTTCTTC.

This clone was detected only a few times. The chain recombines TRBV6-4 with TRBJ2-3, with 12 positions matching TRBD2. The CDR3 loop spans 15 amino acids. The V segment lost 2 bases and the J segment 4 bases; nucleotides outside the gene matches: 1. Germline CDR1 reads MRHNA; CDR2 reads SNTAGT. The CDR3 sequence is CASSDASGGADTQYF. The CDR3 DNA reads as TGTGCCAGCAGTGACGCTAGCGGGGGGGCAGATACGCAGTATTTT.

This clone came up a few times. V usage is TRBV29-1 and J usage is TRBJ2-7; D perhaps matches TRBD2 (6 bases). The CDR3 has 12 residues. V was trimmed by 7 bases and J by 2 bases, leaving 12 bases between them. Germline lookup yields CDR1 SQVTM and CDR2 ANQGSEA. DNA of the CDR3: TGCAGCGCGTCGGGCGGGGCCTACGAGCAGTACTTC. This gives the protein CSASGGAYEQYF.

V and J are TRBV27 and TRBJ2-7; 9 bases agree with TRBD1. The CDR3 length is 17 residues. V gave up 5 bases and J gave up 6 bases; unmatched junction bases: 17. Germline CDR1 MNHEY, CDR2 SMNVEV (reference sequence). The CDR3 is CASSPGAGGTGLREQYF. The CDR3 region has the DNA TGTGCCAGCAGTCCCGGAGCCGGTGGGACAGGGTTGCGCGAGCAGTACTTC.